Following are 16 T cell receptor beta chains from one sample sequenced in a study of T cells in Graves' hyperthyroidism and ophthalmopathy. From RNA transcripts, TCR beta CDR3 regions were amplified. In the first-round RT-PCR of the TCR CDR3, the HTBI primer set was used. A single record per CDR3 protein comes from TCRdb applying MiXCR to the multiplex PCR reads. The repertoire includes some 500,000 distinct CDR3 sequences, 13% to 15% of them detected once, and less than 20% sits in the top ten. The source material was blood. These receptors all stem from a woman younger than 35 with Graves' hyperthyroidism.

Worth noting for this clonotype: Since a much larger clone is just one base distant, this may be a read error. The rearrangement uses TRBV28 and TRBJ1-4; D might be TRBD1 (6 bases). V was trimmed by 1 base and J by 3 bases, leaving 6 bases between them. Germline V gives CDR1 MDHEN, CDR2 SYDVKM. This CDR3 has 14 residues. CDR3 amino acids: CASSLSGANEKLFF. In DNA form, the CDR3 reads TGTGCCAGCAGTTTATCAGGGGCTAATGAAAAACTGTTTTTT.

This clonotype was counted at least ten times. V and J are TRBV29-1 and TRBJ2-1; no clear D gene. The CDR3 consists of 12 residues. CDR1 and CDR2 from the germline V gene are SQVTM and ANQGSEA. V dropped 0 bases and J dropped 7 bases, with 7 bases sitting between them. The CDR3 DNA reads TGCAGCGTTGAAGATCGCGGTAATGAGCAGTTCTTC. Translating it yields CSVEDRGNEQFF.

A note on this clonotype: Possible read error: a much larger clone is one base away. This sequence joins TRBV9 and TRBJ1-4; D is perhaps TRBD1 (6 bases). With 7 bases removed from V and 5 bases from J, the gap between germline ends came to 15 bases. The CDR3 consists of 14 residues. Germline values: CDR1 SGDLS, CDR2 YYNGEE. The CDR3 spells CASCRGPNNEKLFF. CDR3 in DNA: TGTGCCAGCTGCAGGGGCCCAAACAATGAAAAACTGTTTTTT.

This clonotype was counted between two and nine times. This chain connects TRBV30 to TRBJ1-2, with 7 bases lining up with TRBD1. With V trimmed by 7 bases and J by 2 bases, 7 bases remained unmatched. CDR3 size: 13 residues. CDR1 and CDR2 from the germline V gene are GTSNPN and SVGIG (reference sequence). CDR3 sequence: CAYHRGLNYGYTF. The CDR3 DNA is TGTGCCTATCACAGGGGACTAAACTATGGCTACACCTTC. Based on the CDR3 plus reference TRBV30 and TRBJ1-2, the full variable domain is SQTIHQWPATLVQPVGSPLSLECTVEGTSNPNLYWYRQAAGRGLQLLFYSVGIGQISSEVPQNLSASRPQDRQFILSSKKLLLSDSGFYLCAYHRGLNYGYTFGSGTRLTVV.

This clonotype was seen a handful of times. V and J are TRBV7-2 and TRBJ1-1; D possibly corresponds to TRBD1 (5 bases). This CDR3 is built from 15 residues. Between the trimmed V and J ends, which lost 5 bases and 4 bases, there was a span of 17 bases. Germline V gene data show CDR1 as SGHTA and CDR2 as FQGNSA. CDR3 sequence (DNA): TGTGCCAGCAGCCCCTGGGGCGCCGGGACCACTGAAGCTTTCTTT. It codes for CASSPWGAGTTEAFF.

This clonotype was counted ten times or more. The rearrangement uses TRBV10-2 and TRBJ1-1; possible D gene TRBD1, 5 bases. This CDR3 has 14 residues. CDR1 is WSHSY and CDR2 is SAAADI in the germline V gene. The V gene lost 2 bases and the J gene lost 6 bases, with 13 bases spanning the gap. CDR3 DNA sequence: TGCGCCAGCAGTGAGCCCGGGGCAGGAGCTGAAGCTTTCTTT. It translates to CASSEPGAGAEAFF.

This clonotype was observed many times. CDR3 residues: CASSLEGGPYEQYF. In nucleotides, the CDR3 is TGTGCCAGCAGCTTGGAGGGTGGGCCCTACGAGCAGTACTTC. This chain connects TRBV5-5 to TRBJ2-7; D remains unclear. V lost 0 bases and J 2 bases, leaving 9 bases between the germline ends. CDR1 and CDR2 from the germline V gene are SGHKS and YYEKEE (reference sequence). The CDR3 has 14 amino acids.

This clonotype turned up a few times. The rearrangement joins TRBV6-1 to TRBJ2-7; D possibly matches TRBD1 or TRBD2 (5 bases each). CDR1 and CDR2 (germline): MNHNS, SASEGT. The length of the CDR3 is 14 residues. Trimming pared 6 bases from V and 0 bases from J, leaving 12 bases between. The CDR3 protein is CASRRGYDSYEQYF. In DNA form, the CDR3 reads TGTGCCAGCAGGAGGGGCTATGACTCCTACGAGCAGTACTTC.

This clonotype showed up just a few times. The chain couples TRBV7-2 to TRBJ2-4, with D perhaps matching TRBD1 (5 bases). The CDR3 is 12 residues long. Per germline, CDR1 SGHTA and CDR2 FQGNSA. Between the trimmed V and J ends, which lost 1 base and 8 bases, there was a span of 6 bases. CDR3 in DNA: TGTGCCAGCAGCTTAGTCAGGGACATTCAGTACTTC. Residues: CASSLVRDIQYF. Full variable domain (rest looked up from reference TRBV7-2 and TRBJ2-4): GAGVSQSPSNKVTEKGKDVELRCDPISGHTALYWYRQSLGQGLEFLIYFQGNSAPDKSGLPSDRFSAERTGGSVSTLTIQRTQQEDSAVYLCASSLVRDIQYFGAGTRLSVL.

The chain couples TRBV20-1 to TRBJ2-1; the match to TRBD1 covers 9 bases. The CDR3 is 15 residues long. Germline values: CDR1 DFQATT, CDR2 SNEGSKA (reference sequence). V trimming: 3 bases; J trimming: 3 bases; junction bases outside the gene matches: 6. The CDR3 nucleotides are TGCAGTGCTAGCCCGGGACAGGGACACTACAATGAGCAGTTCTTC. This codes for CSASPGQGHYNEQFF.

The V gene is TRBV2, the J gene TRBJ2-1; 7 bases align to TRBD2. After removal of 2 bases from V and 7 bases from J, the junction contained 11 bases not matched to a gene. Looked up from germline, CDR1 is SNHLY and CDR2 is FYNNEI. The CDR3 has 16 amino acids. For the CDR3, the DNA is TGTGCCAGCAGTGAACGGTTGGGACTACCTCGGAATGAGCAGTTCTTC. Amino acids: CASSERLGLPRNEQFF.

This clonotype was found many times. Sequence at one end of the junction differs from germline and may be a read error. The rearrangement uses TRBV6-2 or TRBV6-3 and TRBJ2-7; no firm D call. This CDR3 region has 12 residues. The germline V gene encodes CDR1 MNHEY and CDR2 SVGEGT. In nucleotides, the CDR3 is TGTGCCAGCAGCTACTCCTCCTACGAGCAGTACTTC. This translates into CASSYSSYEQYF.

This clonotype was detected many times. The genes are TRBV2 and TRBJ1-1, with D unresolved. Per the germline V gene, CDR1 is SNHLY and CDR2 is FYNNEI. This CDR3 is built from 11 residues. V was trimmed by 5 bases and J by 7 bases, leaving 8 bases between them. CDR3 protein: CASSTYNEAFF. The CDR3 bases are TGTGCCAGCAGTACCTACAATGAAGCTTTCTTT. The complete variable domain, with remaining parts taken from reference TRBV2 and TRBJ1-1, reads EPEVTQTPSHQVTQMGQEVILRCVPISNHLYFYWYRQILGQKVEFLVSFYNNEISEKSEIFDDQFSVERPDGSNFTLKIRSTKLEDSAMYFCASSTYNEAFFGQGTRLTVV.

This clonotype has a count of ten or more. The chain carries TRBV3-1 and TRBJ1-2; TRBD1 agrees at 9 bases. Germline CDR1 reads LGHDT; CDR2 reads YNNKEL (reference sequence). Trimming removed 2 bases from V and 4 bases from J; junction bases left unmatched: 14. This CDR3 has 18 amino acids. CDR3 sequence: CASSQFGQGRLSSYGYTF. In DNA form, the CDR3 reads TGTGCCAGCAGCCAATTTGGACAGGGGCGCCTCAGTTCCTATGGCTACACCTTC.

V usage is TRBV11-2 and J usage is TRBJ2-2; a possible D gene is TRBD1 (6 bases). This CDR3 is 15 amino acids long. Germline V CDR1 and CDR2: SGHAT, FQNNGV. V dropped 2 bases and J dropped 8 bases, with 15 bases sitting between them. The CDR3 sequence is CASSLLTGWAGELFF. DNA for the CDR3: TGTGCCAGCAGCTTACTTACAGGGTGGGCTGGGGAGCTGTTTTTT.

The V call is TRBV5-4, the J call TRBJ2-1, with 9 bases fitting TRBD1. V gave up 2 bases and J gave up 6 bases; unmatched junction bases: 6. Germline V gene sequence: CDR1 SGHNT, CDR2 YYREEE (reference sequence). CDR3 length: 15 residues. In nucleotides, the CDR3 is TGTGCCAGCAGCTTCCCCCGGACAGGGGTCAATGAGCAGTTCTTC. Residues: CASSFPRTGVNEQFF.